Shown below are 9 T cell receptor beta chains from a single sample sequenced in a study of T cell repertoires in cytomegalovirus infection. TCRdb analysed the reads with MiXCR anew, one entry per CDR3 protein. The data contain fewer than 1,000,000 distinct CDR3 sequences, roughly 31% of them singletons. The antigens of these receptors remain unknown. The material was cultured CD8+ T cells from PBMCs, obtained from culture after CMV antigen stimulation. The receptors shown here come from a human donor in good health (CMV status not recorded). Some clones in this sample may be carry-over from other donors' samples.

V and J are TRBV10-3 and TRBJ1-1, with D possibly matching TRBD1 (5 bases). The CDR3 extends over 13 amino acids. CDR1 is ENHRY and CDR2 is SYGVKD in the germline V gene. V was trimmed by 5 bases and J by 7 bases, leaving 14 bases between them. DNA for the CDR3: TGTGCCATCAGTAAGGCAGGGTCAAATGAAGCTTTCTTT. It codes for CAISKAGSNEAFF.

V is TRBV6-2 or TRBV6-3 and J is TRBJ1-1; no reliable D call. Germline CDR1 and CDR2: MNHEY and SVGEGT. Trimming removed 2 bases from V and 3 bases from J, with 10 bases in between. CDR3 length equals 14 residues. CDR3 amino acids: CASSYGVTDTEAFF. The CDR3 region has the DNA TGTGCCAGCAGTTACGGGGTCACGGACACTGAAGCTTTCTTT.

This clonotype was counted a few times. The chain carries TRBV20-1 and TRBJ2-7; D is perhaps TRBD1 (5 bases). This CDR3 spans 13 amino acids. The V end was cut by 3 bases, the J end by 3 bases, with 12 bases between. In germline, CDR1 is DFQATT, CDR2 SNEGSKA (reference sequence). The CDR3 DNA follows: TGCAGTGCTAGTACAGGCCTCCACTACGAGCAGTACGTC. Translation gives CSASTGLHYEQYV.

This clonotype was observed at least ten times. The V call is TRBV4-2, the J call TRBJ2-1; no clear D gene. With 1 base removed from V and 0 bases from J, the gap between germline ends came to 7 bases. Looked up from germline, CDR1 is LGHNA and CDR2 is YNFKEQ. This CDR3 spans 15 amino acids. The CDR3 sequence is CASSQGAVSYNEQFF. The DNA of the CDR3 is TGTGCCAGCAGCCAAGGGGCTGTCTCCTACAATGAGCAGTTCTTC.

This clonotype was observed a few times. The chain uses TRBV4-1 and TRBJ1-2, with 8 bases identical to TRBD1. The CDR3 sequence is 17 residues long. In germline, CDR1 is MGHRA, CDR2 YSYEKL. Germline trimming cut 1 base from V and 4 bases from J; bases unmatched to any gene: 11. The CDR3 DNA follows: TGCGCCAGCAGCCAAGTCCCGGGACAGGTATCGATCTATGGCTACACCTTC. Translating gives CASSQVPGQVSIYGYTF.

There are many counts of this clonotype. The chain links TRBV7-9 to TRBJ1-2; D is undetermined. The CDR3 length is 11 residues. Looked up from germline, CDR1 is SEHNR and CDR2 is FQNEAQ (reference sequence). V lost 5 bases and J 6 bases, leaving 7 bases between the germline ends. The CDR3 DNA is TGTGCCAGCAGCCCAGCAGATGGCTACACCTTC. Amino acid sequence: CASSPADGYTF.

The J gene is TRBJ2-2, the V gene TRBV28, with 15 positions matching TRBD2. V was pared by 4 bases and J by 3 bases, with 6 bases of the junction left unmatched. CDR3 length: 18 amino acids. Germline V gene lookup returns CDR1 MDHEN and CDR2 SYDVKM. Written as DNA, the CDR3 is TGTGCCAGCAGTTCCGGACTAGCGGGGGGGCAAGACACCGGGGAGCTGTTTTTT. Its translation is CASSSGLAGGQDTGELFF.

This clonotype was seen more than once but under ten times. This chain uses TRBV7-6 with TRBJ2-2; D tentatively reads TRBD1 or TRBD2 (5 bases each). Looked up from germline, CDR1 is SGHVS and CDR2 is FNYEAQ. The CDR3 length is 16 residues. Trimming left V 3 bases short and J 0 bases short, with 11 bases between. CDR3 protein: CASSFRGDANTGELFF. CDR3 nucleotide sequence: TGTGCCAGCAGCTTTAGGGGAGACGCGAACACCGGGGAGCTGTTTTTT. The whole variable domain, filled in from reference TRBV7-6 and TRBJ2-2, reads GAGVSQSPRYKVTKRGQDVALRCDPISGHVSLYWYRQALGQGPEFLTYFNYEAQQDKSGLPNDRFSAERPEGSISTLTIQRTEQRDSAMYRCASSFRGDANTGELFFGEGSRLTVL.

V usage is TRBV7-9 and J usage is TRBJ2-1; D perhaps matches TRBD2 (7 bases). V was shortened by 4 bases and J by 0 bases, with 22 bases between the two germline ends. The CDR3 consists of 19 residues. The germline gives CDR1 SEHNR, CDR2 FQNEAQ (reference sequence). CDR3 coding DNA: TGTGCCAGCAGCTCATTTATCGGGGGGCCTCACAACTCCTACAATGAGCAGTTCTTC. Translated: CASSSFIGGPHNSYNEQFF.